These 32 T cell receptor beta chains originate from one sample sequenced in a study of blood T cell repertoires in COVID-19. The table came from immunoSEQ multiplex PCR; TCRdb's copy has only in-frame clones and leaves some out. The top ten clones hold over 3.5% of a sample with 200,000 to 300,000 clones, 90% of them seen once. Sequenced sample: peripheral blood. Receptors were obtained from a woman aged 40 to 50 with acute or convalescent COVID-19.

This chain links TRBV5-4 with TRBJ2-1; 7 bases map to TRBD2. Germline V gene lookup returns CDR1 SGHNT and CDR2 YYREEE (reference sequence). The CDR3 has 16 amino acids. Trimming cost V 9 bases and J 2 bases; bases outside gene matches: 14. In nucleotides, the CDR3 is TGTGCCATCCCAGCAAAGCGGGGCTGGGCCTACAATGAGCAGTTCTTC. It codes for CAIPAKRGWAYNEQFF.

This chain connects TRBV9 to TRBJ1-5, with a possible D match to TRBD1 (6 bases). V lost 0 bases and J lost 2, with 12 bases in between. Germline V gives CDR1 SGDLS, CDR2 YYNGEE. The CDR3 runs 16 residues. The CDR3 sequence: CASSVGQGGGNQPQHF. The CDR3 bases are TGTGCCAGCAGCGTAGGCCAAGGGGGGGGCAATCAGCCCCAGCATTTT.

V usage is TRBV5-6 and J usage is TRBJ1-2; 9 nucleotides agree with TRBD1. Germline-derived CDR1 and CDR2 are SGHDT and YYEEEE. This CDR3 has 15 residues. Losses at the gene ends were 0 bases for V and 4 bases for J; bases not matched to a gene: 4. The CDR3 here is CASSLGDREVYGYTF. In nucleotides, the CDR3 is TGTGCCAGCAGCTTGGGGGACAGGGAGGTCTATGGCTACACCTTC.

This clone was counted between two and nine times. The V gene is TRBV4-2, the J gene TRBJ2-3, with 7 nucleotides matching TRBD1. This CDR3 has 16 residues. Germline values: CDR1 LGHNA, CDR2 YNFKEQ. With 5 bases clipped from V and 2 bases from J, the junction kept 10 bases outside the gene matches. CDR3 loop: CASSFNGQDHTDTQYF. DNA for the CDR3: TGTGCCAGCAGCTTCAACGGACAGGACCACACAGATACGCAGTATTTT.

The chain couples TRBV27 to TRBJ1-5, with a possible D match to TRBD1 (5 bases). V shed 4 bases and J shed 5 bases, with 15 bases lying between them. Germline lookup yields CDR1 MNHEY and CDR2 SMNVEV (reference sequence). The CDR3 has 15 amino acids. CDR3 DNA sequence: TGTGCCAGCAGTTCTAGTGGGGGGATCCATCAGCCCCAGCATTTT. Residues: CASSSSGGIHQPQHF.

A note on this clone: Other DNA variants within this sample encode the same CDR3. The chain employs TRBV6-4 and TRBJ1-1; D unclear. The ends were cut back, 3 bases at V and 1 base at J, with 6 bases in the middle. The CDR3 is 13 amino acids. Germline lookup yields CDR1 MRHNA and CDR2 SNTAGT. CDR3 residues: CASSERENTEAFF. CDR3 nucleotides: TGTGCCAGCAGTGAGAGGGAGAACACTGAAGCTTTCTTT.

The chain combines TRBV9 with TRBJ1-3, with D tentatively TRBD1 (5 bases). CDR1 and CDR2 from the germline V gene are SGDLS and YYNGEE. The CDR3 length is 14 residues. Between the trimmed V and J ends, which lost 4 bases and 4 bases, there was a span of 12 bases. CDR3: CASSRGGDGNTIYF. CDR3 bases: TGTGCCAGCAGCCGGGGAGGGGACGGAAACACCATATATTTT.

This clone has a handful of counts. Different DNA sequences within this sample yield the same CDR3. The chain has TRBV6-2 or TRBV6-3 and TRBJ1-2; D possibly corresponds to TRBD1 (5 bases). The germline V and J ends were trimmed by 0 bases and 4 bases, with 9 bases remaining between them. The CDR3 length is 14 residues. CDR1 is MNHEY, CDR2 SVGEGT, per germline. The CDR3 here is CASSYSGQGYGYTF. The CDR3 DNA follows: TGTGCCAGCAGTTACTCGGGGCAGGGCTATGGCTACACCTTC.

The chain employs TRBV29-1 and TRBJ1-6; TRBD1 is a possible D gene (6 bases). The CDR3 has 13 residues. V gave up 7 bases and J gave up 14 bases, with 21 bases separating them. The germline CDR1 and CDR2 sequences are SQVTM and ANQGSEA. The CDR3 is CSALTGSGGTLHF. In DNA form, the CDR3 reads TGCAGCGCCTTGACAGGCTCGGGGGGGACCCTCCACTTT.

The V and J genes are TRBV3-1 (or the pseudogene TRBV3-2) and TRBJ1-6, with TRBD1 matching over 10 bases. Germline V gene lookup returns CDR1 LGHDT and CDR2 YNNKEL (reference sequence). The CDR3 consists of 13 residues. V shed 8 bases, J shed 9 bases, and the junction held 4 bases outside the gene matches. This chain's CDR3 is CASEGTGVSPLHF. The CDR3 region has the DNA TGTGCCAGCGAGGGGACAGGGGTTTCACCCCTCCACTTT.

The chain couples TRBV5-5 to TRBJ2-5, with TRBD2 identical over 13 bases. V shed 3 bases, J shed 4 bases, and the junction held 6 bases outside the gene matches. Germline V CDR1 and CDR2: SGHKS, YYEKEE (reference sequence). CDR3 length equals 16 residues. CDR3 coding DNA: TGTGCCAGCAGCTCAACTAGCGGGGGGGCCGGAGAGACCCAGTACTTC. This sequence encodes CASSSTSGGAGETQYF.

This chain joins TRBV4-1 and TRBJ2-3; 8 nucleotides agree with TRBD2. CDR3 length: 17 amino acids. From germline, CDR1 is MGHRA and CDR2 YSYEKL. V gave up 3 bases and J gave up 3 bases; unmatched junction bases: 11. The CDR3 coding sequence is TGCGCCAGCAGCCACCTAAAGGTGGAGCGGGGGACAGATACGCAGTATTTT. It specifies CASSHLKVERGTDTQYF.

V usage is TRBV7-8 and J usage is TRBJ1-4; D gene uncertain. The CDR3 is 15 amino acids. Germline CDR1 SGHVS, CDR2 FQNEAQ. Trimming took 5 bases from V and 3 from J, leaving 13 bases between them. CDR3 coding DNA: TGTGCCAGCAGCCCCTTACAGAACCCTAATGAAAAACTGTTTTTT. It codes for CASSPLQNPNEKLFF. Drawing the rest from reference TRBV7-8 and TRBJ1-4, the complete variable domain is GAGVSQSPRYKVAKRGQDVALRCDPISGHVSLFWYQQALGQGPEFLTYFQNEAQLDKSGLPSDRFFAERPEGSVSTLKIQRTQQEDSAVYLCASSPLQNPNEKLFFGSGTQLSVL.

The rearrangement links TRBV11-2 to TRBJ2-5; TRBD2 aligns across 11 bases. The V segment lost 2 bases and the J segment 5 bases; nucleotides outside the gene matches: 4. The CDR3 covers 15 residues. In germline, CDR1 is SGHAT, CDR2 FQNNGV. The CDR3 sequence: CASSLRLAGRETQYF. CDR3 DNA sequence: TGTGCCAGCAGCTTACGACTAGCGGGGCGGGAGACCCAGTACTTC. Drawing the rest from reference TRBV11-2 and TRBJ2-5, the complete variable domain is EAGVAQSPRYKIIEKRQSVAFWCNPISGHATLYWYQQILGQGPKLLIQFQNNGVVDDSQLPKDRFSAERLKGVDSTLKIQPAKLEDSAVYLCASSLRLAGRETQYFGPGTRLLVL.

J is TRBJ2-7 and V is TRBV11-2; possible D gene TRBD1, 6 bases. The CDR3 is 15 amino acids. Looked up from germline, CDR1 is SGHAT and CDR2 is FQNNGV. V lost 2 bases and J 4 bases, leaving 15 bases between the germline ends. CDR3 in amino acids: CASSLYTIRGYEQYV. CDR3 nucleotide sequence: TGTGCCAGCAGCTTATATACAATTAGGGGGTACGAGCAGTACGTC.

This chain links TRBV11-2 with TRBJ1-1; a weak D match, TRBD1 (5 bases). In germline, CDR1 is SGHAT, CDR2 FQNNGV. The CDR3 is 12 residues long. V was cut by 1 base and J by 9 bases, with 9 bases left in between. CDR3 in amino acids: CASSLGRVQAFF. The DNA of the CDR3 is TGTGCCAGCAGCTTAGGCAGGGTTCAAGCTTTCTTT.

V gene TRBV3-1 (or the pseudogene TRBV3-2) combines with J gene TRBJ1-2; 7 bases line up with TRBD1. The CDR3 has 20 residues. The germline V gene has CDR1 LGHDT and CDR2 YNNKEL (reference sequence). The V segment lost 2 bases and the J segment 1 base; nucleotides outside the gene matches: 19. For the CDR3, the DNA is TGTGCCAGCAGCCAACTACGTAGGGTGAGAACTGACAGGGTTAACTATGGCTACACCTTC. Residues: CASSQLRRVRTDRVNYGYTF.

Notes on this clone: Other nucleotide sequences from this sample produce the same CDR3. J is TRBJ1-2 and V is TRBV6-5, with TRBD1 as a possible D gene (6 bases). The germline CDR1 and CDR2 sequences are MNHEY and SVGAGI. V lost 0 bases and J lost 8, with 7 bases in between. This CDR3 is built from 12 residues. The CDR3 loop reads CASSYSGGGYTF. CDR3 in DNA: TGTGCCAGCAGTTACTCAGGGGGAGGCTACACCTTC.

This clone appeared a single time. The chain links TRBV27 to TRBJ2-5; tentative D call: TRBD2 (6 bases). The germline V and J ends were trimmed by 2 bases and 7 bases, with 14 bases remaining between them. Germline V gene lookup returns CDR1 MNHEY and CDR2 SMNVEV (reference sequence). The CDR3 has 14 amino acids. CDR3 loop: CASSLGTPEGTQYF. CDR3 sequence (DNA): TGTGCCAGCAGTTTAGGGACTCCCGAAGGGACCCAGTACTTC.

The chain combines TRBV2 with TRBJ2-3, with 14 bases aligning to TRBD2. CDR1 and CDR2 from the germline V gene are SNHLY and FYNNEI. The CDR3 is made up of 17 amino acids. Germline trimming cut 6 bases from V and 5 bases from J; bases unmatched to any gene: 10. The CDR3 is CASSGTTSGGAGDTQYF. As DNA, the CDR3 is TGTGCCAGCAGCGGTACGACTAGCGGGGGGGCGGGAGATACGCAGTATTTT.

The chain uses TRBV5-6 and TRBJ2-7, with D maybe TRBD1 (6 bases). CDR3 length equals 15 residues. Germline V gene data show CDR1 as SGHDT and CDR2 as YYEEEE. V was trimmed by 4 bases and J by 7 bases, leaving 21 bases between them. The CDR3 loop is CASSRPGHLTEEQYV. CDR3 DNA: TGTGCCAGCAGCAGACCGGGACACCTGACCGAGGAGCAGTACGTC.

This clone has a handful of counts. The rearrangement uses TRBV30 and TRBJ1-6; 7 bases fit TRBD1. The V gene's germline CDR1 is GTSNPN and CDR2 SVGIG (reference sequence). J gave up 7 bases and V 3 bases, and 6 bases lay outside the gene matches. The CDR3 consists of 14 residues. The CDR3 DNA follows: TGTGCCTGGAGCGGTGGACAGGAAAATTCACCCCTCCACTTT. Translation: CAWSGGQENSPLHF.

The chain combines TRBV6-1 with TRBJ1-2; D is unresolved. Germline V CDR1 and CDR2: MNHNS, SASEGT. CDR3 size: 16 residues. V dropped 1 base and J dropped 4 bases, with 16 bases sitting between them. CDR3 nucleotides: TGTGCCAGCAGTGAAGTTCCCCTGGCGGCCATCTATGGCTACACCTTC. Translation gives CASSEVPLAAIYGYTF.

The chain combines TRBV6-4 with TRBJ1-2; D is undetermined. The ends were cut back, 4 bases at V and 2 bases at J, with 17 bases in the middle. Germline V gene data show CDR1 as MRHNA and CDR2 as SNTAGT. The CDR3 spans 16 residues. The CDR3 sequence is CASSVPFRSGNYGYTF. DNA of the CDR3: TGTGCCAGCAGTGTCCCCTTTCGGTCGGGGAACTATGGCTACACCTTC.

This clone was counted only a few times. At the DNA level, this CDR3 is encoded by other sequences in the same sample as well. This chain connects TRBV9 to TRBJ1-5; TRBD1 might be the D (6 bases). The germline gives CDR1 SGDLS, CDR2 YYNGEE. The CDR3 extends over 14 amino acids. V dropped 0 bases and J dropped 4 bases, with 8 bases sitting between them. This CDR3 reads CASSVGTVNQPQHF. CDR3 bases: TGTGCCAGCAGCGTAGGGACAGTGAATCAGCCCCAGCATTTT.

The rearrangement joins TRBV11-2 to TRBJ2-1, with 8 bases lining up with TRBD2. Per germline, CDR1 SGHAT and CDR2 FQNNGV. The junction had 5 bases not matched to a gene; V was cut back by 0 bases and J by 7 bases. The CDR3 spans 15 residues. The CDR3 nucleotides are TGTGCCAGCAGCTTAGAAGGGACTAGTGGTAATGAGCAGTTCTTC. This translates into CASSLEGTSGNEQFF.

This clone came up once. The chain uses TRBV5-6 and TRBJ2-5, with a possible D match to TRBD1 (5 bases). Germline V gene sequence: CDR1 SGHDT, CDR2 YYEEEE. Trimming took 4 bases from V and 5 from J, leaving 9 bases between them. The CDR3 contains 12 residues. The CDR3 sequence is CASSPPGETQYF. DNA for the CDR3: TGTGCCAGCAGCCCCCCAGGGGAGACCCAGTACTTC.

This sequence joins TRBV29-1 and TRBJ2-3; 10 nucleotides agree with TRBD2. CDR3 length: 18 residues. Per germline, CDR1 SQVTM and CDR2 ANQGSEA. Germline trimming cut 4 bases from V and 1 base from J; bases unmatched to any gene: 14. In nucleotides, the CDR3 is TGCAGCGTTGCTTCGCAGCGGGGGGGGATGAGCCGCACAGATACGCAGTATTTT. This translates into CSVASQRGGMSRTDTQYF.

The V call is TRBV14, the J call TRBJ2-2; TRBD2 matches 8 bases. V was clipped by 6 bases and J by 5 bases; unmatched bases: 11. The CDR3 has 16 residues. CDR1 SGHDN and CDR2 FVKESK come from the germline V gene. In DNA form, the CDR3 reads TGTGCCAGCAGAAACGAAGCGGGGGTAGGAACCGGGGAGCTGTTTTTT. Its protein is CASRNEAGVGTGELFF. The variable domain in full, with the rest retrieved from reference TRBV14 and TRBJ2-2, is EAGVTQFPSHSVIEKGQTVTLRCDPISGHDNLYWYRRVMGKEIKFLLHFVKESKQDESGMPNNRFLAERTGGTYSTLKVQPAELEDSGVYFCASRNEAGVGTGELFFGEGSRLTVL.

CDR3 sequence reads: CASSEEGIKSQPQHF. CDR3 DNA sequence: TGTGCCAGCAGTGAAGAGGGGATTAAGTCTCAGCCCCAGCATTTT. The rearrangement joins TRBV2 to TRBJ1-5; a possible D gene is TRBD1 (5 bases). The CDR3 is made up of 15 amino acids. V was clipped by 1 base and J by 6 bases, with 13 bases between them. Germline CDR1 SNHLY, CDR2 FYNNEI.

The J gene is TRBJ2-5, the V gene TRBV12-3 or TRBV12-4, with 8 bases matching TRBD1. This CDR3 is 13 amino acids long. V lost 6 bases to trimming and J lost 4 bases; unmatched junction nucleotides: 4. CDR3 region: CASRDRGPETQYF. Here the CDR3 DNA reads TGTGCCAGCAGAGACAGGGGTCCAGAGACCCAGTACTTC.

This chain links TRBV10-2 with TRBJ1-4; the D gene is possibly TRBD1 (6 bases). Germline CDR1 reads WSHSY; CDR2 reads SAAADI. This CDR3 has 13 residues. The V end was cut by 6 bases, the J end by 7 bases, with 12 bases between. CDR3 protein: CASSGGLGEKLFF. For the CDR3, the DNA is TGCGCCAGCAGCGGGGGGCTAGGTGAAAAACTGTTTTTT.